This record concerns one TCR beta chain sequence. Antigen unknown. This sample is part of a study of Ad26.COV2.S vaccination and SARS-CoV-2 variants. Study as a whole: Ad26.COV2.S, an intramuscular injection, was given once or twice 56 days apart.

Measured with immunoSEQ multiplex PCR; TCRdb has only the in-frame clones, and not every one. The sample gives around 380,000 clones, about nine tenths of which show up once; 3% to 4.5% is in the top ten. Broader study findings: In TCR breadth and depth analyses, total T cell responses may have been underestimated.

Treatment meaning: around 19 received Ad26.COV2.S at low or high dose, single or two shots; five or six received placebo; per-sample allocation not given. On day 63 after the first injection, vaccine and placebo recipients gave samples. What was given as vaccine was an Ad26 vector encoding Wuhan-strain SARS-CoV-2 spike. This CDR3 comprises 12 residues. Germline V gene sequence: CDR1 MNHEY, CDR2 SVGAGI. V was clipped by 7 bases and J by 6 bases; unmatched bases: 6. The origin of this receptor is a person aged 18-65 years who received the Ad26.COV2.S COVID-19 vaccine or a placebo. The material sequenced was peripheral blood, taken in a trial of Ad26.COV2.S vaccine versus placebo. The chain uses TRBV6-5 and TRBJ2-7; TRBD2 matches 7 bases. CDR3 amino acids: CASMSGAVEQYF. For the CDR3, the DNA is TGTGCCAGCATGAGCGGGGCTGTCGAGCAGTACTTC.